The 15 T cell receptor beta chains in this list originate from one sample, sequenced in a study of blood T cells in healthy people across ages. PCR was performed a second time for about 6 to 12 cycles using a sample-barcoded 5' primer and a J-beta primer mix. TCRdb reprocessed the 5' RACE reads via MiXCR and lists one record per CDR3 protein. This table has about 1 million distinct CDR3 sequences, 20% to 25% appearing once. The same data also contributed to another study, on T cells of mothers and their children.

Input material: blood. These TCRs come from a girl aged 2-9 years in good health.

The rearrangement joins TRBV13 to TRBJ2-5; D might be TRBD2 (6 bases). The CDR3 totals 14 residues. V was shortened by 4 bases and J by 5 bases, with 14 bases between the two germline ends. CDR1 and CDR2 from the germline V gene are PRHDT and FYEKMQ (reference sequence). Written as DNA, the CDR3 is TGTGCCAGCAGCTCGACTAGGTCCGTGGAGACCCAGTACTTC. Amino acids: CASSSTRSVETQYF. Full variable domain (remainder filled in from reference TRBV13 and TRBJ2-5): AAGVIQSPRHLIKEKRETATLKCYPIPRHDTVYWYQQGPGQDPQFLISFYEKMQSDKGSIPDRFSAQQFSDYHSELNMSSLELGDSALYFCASSSTRSVETQYFGPGTRLLVL.

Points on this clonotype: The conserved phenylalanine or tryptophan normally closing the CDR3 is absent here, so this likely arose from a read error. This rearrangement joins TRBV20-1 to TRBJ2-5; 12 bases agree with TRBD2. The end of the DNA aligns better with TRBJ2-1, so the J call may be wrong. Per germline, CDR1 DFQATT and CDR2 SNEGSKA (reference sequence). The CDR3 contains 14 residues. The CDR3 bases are TGTAGTGCGGCACTAGCGGGAGGTTCCAATGAGCAGTTCCTC. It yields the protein CSAALAGGSNEQFL.

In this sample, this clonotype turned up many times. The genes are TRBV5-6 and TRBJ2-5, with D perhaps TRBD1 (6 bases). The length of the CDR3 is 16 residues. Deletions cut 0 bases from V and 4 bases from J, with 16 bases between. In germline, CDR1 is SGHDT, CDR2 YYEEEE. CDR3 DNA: TGTGCCAGCAGCTTGGAACAGGGACCGTTCGGAGAGACCCAGTACTTC. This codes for CASSLEQGPFGETQYF.

Written as DNA, the CDR3 is TGTGCCAGCAGCGAGACGGACGAGCAGTACTTC. This translates into CASSETDEQYF. J is TRBJ2-7 and V is TRBV28; no reliable D call. The CDR3 totals 11 residues. Germline loops: CDR1 MDHEN, CDR2 SYDVKM. V was pared by 6 bases and J by 5 bases, with 8 bases between. Complete variable domain (other parts from reference TRBV28 and TRBJ2-7): DVKVTQSSRYLVKRTGEKVFLECVQDMDHENMFWYRQDPGLGLRLIYFSYDVKMKEKGDIPEGYSVSREKKERFSLILESASTNQTSMYLCASSETDEQYFGPGTRLTVT.

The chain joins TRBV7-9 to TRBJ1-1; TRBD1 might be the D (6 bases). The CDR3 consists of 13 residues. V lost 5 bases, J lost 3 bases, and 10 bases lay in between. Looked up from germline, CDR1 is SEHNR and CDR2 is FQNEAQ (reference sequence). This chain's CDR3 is CASSRTVDTEAFF. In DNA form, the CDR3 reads TGTGCCAGCAGCCGGACAGTGGACACTGAAGCTTTCTTT. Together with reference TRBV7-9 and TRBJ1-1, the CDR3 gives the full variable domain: DTGVSQNPRHKITKRGQNVTFRCDPISEHNRLYWYRQTLGQGPEFLTYFQNEAQLEKSRLLSDRFSAERPKGSFSTLEIQRTEQGDSAMYLCASSRTVDTEAFFGQGTRLTVV.

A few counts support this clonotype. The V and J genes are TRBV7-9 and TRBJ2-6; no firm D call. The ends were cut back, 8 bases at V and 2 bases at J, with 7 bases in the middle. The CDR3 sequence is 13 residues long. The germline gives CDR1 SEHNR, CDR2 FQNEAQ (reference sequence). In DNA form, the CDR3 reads TGTGCCAGCGGAAGACCTGGGGCCAACGTCCTGACTTTC. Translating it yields CASGRPGANVLTF.

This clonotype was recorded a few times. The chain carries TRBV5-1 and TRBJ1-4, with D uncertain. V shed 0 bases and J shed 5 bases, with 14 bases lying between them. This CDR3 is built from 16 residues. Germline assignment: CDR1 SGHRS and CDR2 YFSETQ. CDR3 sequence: CASSLAGFRVNEKLFF. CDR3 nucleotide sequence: TGCGCCAGCAGCTTGGCCGGGTTTCGAGTAAATGAAAAACTGTTTTTT.

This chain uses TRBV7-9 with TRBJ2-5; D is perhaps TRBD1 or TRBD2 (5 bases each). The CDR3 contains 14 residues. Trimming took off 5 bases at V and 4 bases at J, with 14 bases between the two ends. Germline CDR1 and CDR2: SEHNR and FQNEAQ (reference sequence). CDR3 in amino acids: CASSKGRAPETQYF. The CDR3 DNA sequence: TGTGCCAGCAGCAAGGGACGGGCCCCAGAGACCCAGTACTTC.

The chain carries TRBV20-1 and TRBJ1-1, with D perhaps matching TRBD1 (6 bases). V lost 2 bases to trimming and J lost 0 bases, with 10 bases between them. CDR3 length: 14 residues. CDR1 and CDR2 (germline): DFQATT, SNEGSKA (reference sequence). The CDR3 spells CSARRGQLNTEAFF. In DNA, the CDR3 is TGCAGTGCTAGACGGGGACAACTGAACACTGAAGCTTTCTTT.

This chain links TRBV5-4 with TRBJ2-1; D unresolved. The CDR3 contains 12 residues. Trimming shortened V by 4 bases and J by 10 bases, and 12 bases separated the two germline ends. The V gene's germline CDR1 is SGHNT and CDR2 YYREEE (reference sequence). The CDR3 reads CASSQDGPEQFF. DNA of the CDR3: TGTGCCAGCAGCCAGGACGGGCCCGAGCAGTTCTTC.

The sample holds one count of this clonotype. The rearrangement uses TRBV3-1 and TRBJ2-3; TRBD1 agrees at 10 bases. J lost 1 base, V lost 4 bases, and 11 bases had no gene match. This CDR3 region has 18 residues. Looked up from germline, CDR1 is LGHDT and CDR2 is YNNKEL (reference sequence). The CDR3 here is CASSPLLPGTGGTDTQYF. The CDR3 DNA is TGTGCCAGCAGCCCACTTCTTCCAGGGACAGGGGGCACAGATACGCAGTATTTT.

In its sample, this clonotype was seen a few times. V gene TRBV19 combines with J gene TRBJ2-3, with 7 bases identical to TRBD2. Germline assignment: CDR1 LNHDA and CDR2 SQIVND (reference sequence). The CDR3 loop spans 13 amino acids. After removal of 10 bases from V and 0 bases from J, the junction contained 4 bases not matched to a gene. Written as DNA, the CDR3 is TGTGCCACCATTAGCGGGAGCACAGATACGCAGTATTTT. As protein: CATISGSTDTQYF.

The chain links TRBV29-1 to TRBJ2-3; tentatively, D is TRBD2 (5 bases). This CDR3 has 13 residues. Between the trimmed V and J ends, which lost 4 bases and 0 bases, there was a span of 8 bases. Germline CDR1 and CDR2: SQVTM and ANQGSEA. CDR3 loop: CSVGQRSTDTQYF. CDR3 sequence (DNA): TGCAGCGTTGGCCAGCGGAGCACAGATACGCAGTATTTT.

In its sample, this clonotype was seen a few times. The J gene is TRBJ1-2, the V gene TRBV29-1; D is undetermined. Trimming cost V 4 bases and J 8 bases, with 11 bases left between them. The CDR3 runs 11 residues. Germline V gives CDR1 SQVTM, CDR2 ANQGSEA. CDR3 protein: CSVGQSGGYTF. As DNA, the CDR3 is TGCAGCGTTGGGCAGTCTGGAGGCTACACCTTC.

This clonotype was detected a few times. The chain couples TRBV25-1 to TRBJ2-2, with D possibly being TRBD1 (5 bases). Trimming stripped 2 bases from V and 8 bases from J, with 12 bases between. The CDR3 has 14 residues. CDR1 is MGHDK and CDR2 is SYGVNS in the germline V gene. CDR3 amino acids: CASSETRALGELFF. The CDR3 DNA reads TGTGCCAGCAGTGAAACCAGGGCCTTGGGGGAGCTGTTTTTT. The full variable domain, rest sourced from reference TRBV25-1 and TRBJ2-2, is EADIYQTPRYLVIGTGKKITLECSQTMGHDKMYWYQQDPGMELHLIHYSYGVNSTEKGDLSSESTVSRIRTEHFPLTLESARPSHTSQYLCASSETRALGELFFGEGSRLTVL.